The T cell receptor (beta chain) under discussion was sequenced for a study of early T cells in non-severe SARS-CoV-2 infection. Study-wide context: Alpha and beta chains were unpaired, from unsorted whole-blood bulk RNA. General study results and limits: Using VDJdb, the matching emphasized anti-spike CD8 responses while missing private and CD4 specificities.

Germline assignment: CDR1 SGHAT and CDR2 FQDESV (reference sequence). The CDR3 totals 15 residues. V lost 5 bases and J lost 0; bases outside the gene matches: 3. Tagging with unique molecular identifiers was applied to individual cDNA molecules. Via MiXCR, TCRdb re-called the 5' RACE reads, giving one row per CDR3 protein. The sample has about 19,000 distinct CDR3 sequences, 4% to 5.5% seen once. This clonotype was picked up many times. What it binds is unknown. This receptor was taken from an adult who was a healthcare worker with PCR-confirmed SARS-CoV-2 infection or an uninfected control (not recorded which). V gene TRBV11-1 combines with J gene TRBJ2-3, with 9 bases aligning to TRBD1. The specimen was whole blood. CDR3 nucleotide sequence: TGTGCCAGCAGCCCGGGACAGGGCAGCACAGATACGCAGTATTTT. Translation gives CASSPGQGSTDTQYF.